The rows below give T cell receptor beta chains drawn from one sample of a study of blood T cell repertoires in COVID-19. Sequencing used immunoSEQ multiplex PCR; TCRdb keeps in-frame clones, though not all of them. The sample shows roughly 50,000 clones, 85% of them seen only once. Sequenced input: peripheral blood. The source is a man in his 60s with acute or convalescent COVID-19. Both conserved end residues are part of each CDR3. The order of the fields is J gene, D gene, V gene, clone size, CDR3 DNA, CDR3 protein. The D gene is left open where the match is weak. For some rows the clone size is stated as once, few or many, or as a class when expanded; others skip it.

>TRBJ2-7|TRBD1|TRBV3-1/TRBV3-2|many
TGTGCCAGCAGCCAAGATCCGGACAGGGCCTACGAGCAGTACTTC
CASSQDPDRAYEQYF
>TRBJ1-3|-|TRBV9|-
TGTGCCAGCAGCTCAGGTGTGGCAGGCTACCGCTCTGGAAACACCATATATTTT
CASSSGVAGYRSGNTIYF
>TRBJ2-1|-|TRBV3-1/TRBV3-2|-
TGTGCCAGCAGCCAAGAGGAGGGCCTAGAGAGCAATGAGCAGTTCTTC
CASSQEEGLESNEQFF
>TRBJ2-5|TRBD2|TRBV25-1|few
TGTGCCAGCAGTGACACGGCTAGCGGGAGTCAGACCCAGTACTTC
CASSDTASGSQTQYF
>TRBJ2-5|-|TRBV11-2|once
TGTGCCAGCAGCTTTTTGTGGCGGCGTCCGGGGGAGACCCAGTACTTC
CASSFLWRRPGETQYF
>TRBJ2-7|-|TRBV11-2|-
TGTGCCAGCAGCTGGGGGGACGGACCCTACGAGCAGTACTTC
CASSWGDGPYEQYF
>TRBJ2-2|TRBD1|TRBV18|-
TGTGCCAGCTCACCCGGGACAGGGGACAACACCGGGGAGCTGTTTTTT
CASSPGTGDNTGELFF
>TRBJ2-7|TRBD1|TRBV7-2|-
TGTGCCAGCAGCTTAGGGGGGACAGGATACGAGCAGTACTTC
CASSLGGTGYEQYF
>TRBJ1-1|-|TRBV28|-
TGTGCCACCCGCTATCGCCAGGGGCCGAACACTGAAGCTTTCTTT
CATRYRQGPNTEAFF
>TRBJ2-1|TRBD2|TRBV3-1/TRBV3-2|-
TGTGCCAGCAGCCAACCGAGGGGCGGGAGCTCCTACAATGAGCAGTTCTTC
CASSQPRGGSSYNEQFF
>TRBJ2-2|-|TRBV7-3|-
TGTGCCAGCTCCGTAGGGGTCGCGAACACCGGGGAGCTGTTTTTT
CASSVGVANTGELFF
>TRBJ1-5|-|TRBV28|-
TGTGCCAGCAGTTTTTATGACAGCCGGCAGCCCCAGCATTTT
CASSFYDSRQPQHF
>TRBJ1-2|-|TRBV25-1|-
TGTGCCAGCAGTGAAAGTGTGACAGCAGTCTATGGCTACACCTTC
CASSESVTAVYGYTF
>TRBJ2-7|-|TRBV5-1|-
TGCGCCAGCAGGTTGTACAGGGGAGGCGAGCAGTACTTC
CASRLYRGGEQYF
>TRBJ2-2|TRBD1|TRBV6-4|-
TGTGCCAGCAGTGTCAGGGGGCACACCGGGGAGCTGTTTTTT
CASSVRGHTGELFF
>TRBJ2-7|TRBD1|TRBV27|-
TGTGCCAGCAGTTATGTTACCGGGACAGGGCTCCACGAGCAGTACTTC
CASSYVTGTGLHEQYF
>TRBJ2-7|TRBD1|TRBV5-1|-
TGCGCCAGCAAAAATACAGGGGGCGTCGAGCAGTACTTC
CASKNTGGVEQYF
>TRBJ1-3|-|TRBV18|-
TGTGCCAGCTCACCACCGGGCGGACACTCTGGAAACACCATATATTTT
CASSPPGGHSGNTIYF
>TRBJ2-5|-|TRBV25-1|once
TGTGCCAGCAATCCCGGGGGGCGCAGGGAGACCCAGTACTTC
CASNPGGRRETQYF
>TRBJ2-7|TRBD1|TRBV2|-
TGTGCCAGCAATCCGGGACAGGGATTCTACGAGCAGTACTTC
CASNPGQGFYEQYF
>TRBJ2-1|TRBD2|TRBV27|-
TGTGCCAGCAGTTTTGACGGGACTAGCGGAGACAATGAGCAGTTCTTC
CASSFDGTSGDNEQFF
>TRBJ2-1|TRBD2|TRBV11-2|few
TGTGCCAGCAGCCCCGGGGTAAGAGCGGGAGAGGTCGGGGAGCAGTTCTTC
CASSPGVRAGEVGEQFF
>TRBJ1-6|TRBD1|TRBV3-1/TRBV3-2|few
TGTGCCAGCAGCCAGAGACGGGACAGGGCACCCCTCCACTTT
CASSQRRDRAPLHF
>TRBJ2-3|-|TRBV9|-
TGTGCCAGCAGCGTAGCGGGTAGCCTCGGAGATACGCAGTATTTT
CASSVAGSLGDTQYF
>TRBJ2-1|-|TRBV4-1|few
TGCGCCAGCAGCCAAGGACCCCTGGTTAGCGGTCCCTACAATGAGCAGTTCTTC
CASSQGPLVSGPYNEQFF
>TRBJ1-6|-|TRBV28|-
TGTGCCAGCAGTTCGACTTCTCTGACAGAAAATTCACCCCTCCACTTT
CASSSTSLTENSPLHF
>TRBJ1-4|TRBD1|TRBV28|-
TGTGCCAGCAGTCCACAGGGGCCCAGTGAAAAACTGTTTTTT
CASSPQGPSEKLFF
>TRBJ1-2|-|TRBV5-1|-
TGCGCCAGCAGCCCCGGGGGGAACTATGGCTACACCTTC
CASSPGGNYGYTF
>TRBJ2-7|TRBD2|TRBV24-1|-
TGTGCCACCCGCCGACTAGCGGAAACCTACGAGCAGTACTTC
CATRRLAETYEQYF
>TRBJ2-6|-|TRBV27|-
TGTGCCAGCAGTTTGGGGGGTAAAGGGGCCAACGTCCTGACTTTC
CASSLGGKGANVLTF
>TRBJ1-4|-|TRBV28|-
TGTGCCAGCAGTTCCCCTACCGGGGAAAAACTGTTTTTT
CASSSPTGEKLFF
>TRBJ1-5|-|TRBV27|-
TGTGCCAGCACCGGGGGAGGGCCGAATCAGCCCCAGCATTTT
CASTGGGPNQPQHF
>TRBJ2-6|-|TRBV5-4|-
TGTGCCAGCAGCTTGGCAGGCTCTGGGGCCAACGTCCTGACTTTC
CASSLAGSGANVLTF
>TRBJ2-3|-|TRBV18|once
TGTGCCAGCCTAATGGGCGGGCCCGATACGCAGTATTTT
CASLMGGPDTQYF
>TRBJ1-1|-|TRBV28|-
TGTGCCAGCAGTTTAAACGAGGGCAGGGGCACTGAAGCTTTCTTT
CASSLNEGRGTEAFF
>TRBJ1-2|TRBD1|TRBV27|-
TGTGCCAGCAGTTTTATGGGGACAGGGGATTATGGCTACACCTTC
CASSFMGTGDYGYTF
>TRBJ1-4|-|TRBV2|-
TGTGCCAGCAGTGGGCCCGCAATTGAAAAACTGTTTTTT
CASSGPAIEKLFF
>TRBJ1-4|TRBD1|TRBV19|-
TGTGCCAGTAGTGTACAGGGGTCTGAAAAACTGTTTTTT
CASSVQGSEKLFF
>TRBJ1-2|-|TRBV18|-
TGTGCCAGCTCACCCGGGGGGACTAACTATGGCTACACCTTC
CASSPGGTNYGYTF
>TRBJ2-2|TRBD1|TRBV19|-
TGTGCCAGTAGGAGTCACAGGGGAACCGGGTGGGAGCTGTTTTTT
CASRSHRGTGWELFF
>TRBJ1-1|-|TRBV3-1/TRBV3-2|-
TGTGCCAGCAGCCCCTACGGACAGTTGAACACTGAAGCTTTCTTT
CASSPYGQLNTEAFF
>TRBJ1-1|-|TRBV23-1|-
TGCGCCAGCAGTCACTGGCAGCGCCACACTGAAGTTTTCTTT
CASSHWQRHTEVFF